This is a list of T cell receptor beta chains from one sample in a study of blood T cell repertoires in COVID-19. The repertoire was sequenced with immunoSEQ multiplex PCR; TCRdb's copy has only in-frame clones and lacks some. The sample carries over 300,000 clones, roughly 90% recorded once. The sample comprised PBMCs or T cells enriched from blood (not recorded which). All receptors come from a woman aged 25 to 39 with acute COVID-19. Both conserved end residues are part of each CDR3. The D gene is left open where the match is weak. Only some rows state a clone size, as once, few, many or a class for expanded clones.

CASSPRQTAYSNQPQHF	TGTGCCAGCAGTCCCCGGCAGACAGCCTATAGCAATCAGCCCCAGCATTTT	NA	TRBV27	TRBJ1-5	NA
CASSPTGDGYGYTF	TGTGCCAGCAGCCCGACAGGGGATGGTTATGGCTACACCTTC	TRBD1	TRBV3-1/TRBV3-2	TRBJ1-2	NA
CASSMGGAQETQYF	TGCGCCAGCAGTATGGGGGGGGCACAAGAGACCCAGTACTTC	NA	TRBV5-1	TRBJ2-5	NA
CASSTHQNTEAFF	TGTGCCAGCAGCACACATCAGAACACTGAAGCTTTCTTT	NA	TRBV12-3/TRBV12-4	TRBJ1-1	few
CASSTRSVGSYEQYF	TGCGCCAGCAGCACCCGAAGCGTTGGGAGTTACGAGCAGTACTTC	NA	TRBV4-1	TRBJ2-7	NA
CASSDSARGGEAFF	TGTGCCAGCAGTGACTCGGCCAGGGGCGGTGAAGCTTTCTTT	NA	TRBV6-4	TRBJ1-1	NA
CASSLAGGHYEQYF	TGTGCCAGCAGTTTAGCGGGGGGGCACTACGAGCAGTACTTC	TRBD2	TRBV27	TRBJ2-7	NA
CASSEGDVRQPQHF	TGTGCCAGCAGTGAAGGTGATGTGAGGCAGCCCCAGCATTTT	NA	TRBV25-1	TRBJ1-5	NA
CAIKPGQGDYGYTF	TGTGCCATCAAGCCGGGACAGGGGGACTATGGCTACACCTTC	TRBD1	TRBV10-3	TRBJ1-2	NA
CASSQDPGWDYDTDTQYF	TGTGCCAGCAGCCAAGATCCCGGGTGGGACTATGACACAGATACGCAGTATTTT	TRBD2	TRBV14	TRBJ2-3	NA
CASSQTVGWRPGKTEAFF	TGTGCCAGCAGCCAAACCGTCGGGTGGAGGCCGGGGAAGACTGAAGCTTTCTTT	NA	TRBV4-2	TRBJ1-1	NA
CAWSRTGGPYEQFF	TGTGCCTGGAGTAGGACAGGGGGTCCTTATGAGCAGTTCTTC	TRBD1	TRBV30	TRBJ2-1	NA
CASRDTDNEQFF	TGTGCCAGCAGGGACACCGACAATGAGCAGTTCTTC	NA	TRBV12-3/TRBV12-4	TRBJ2-1	once
CASSPRTSGGRNEQFF	TGTGCCAGCAGCCCTAGGACTAGCGGGGGGCGCAATGAGCAGTTCTTC	TRBD2	TRBV7-6	TRBJ2-1	once
CASSPRGKSLNTEAFF	TGTGCCAGCAGCCCCCGGGGAAAGAGCCTGAACACTGAAGCTTTCTTT	NA	TRBV5-4	TRBJ1-1	NA
CASSQFQGDGNTIYF	TGTGCCAGCAGCCAATTCCAGGGTGATGGAAACACCATATATTTT	NA	TRBV3-1/TRBV3-2	TRBJ1-3	NA
CASSLVTGGNTIYF	TGCGCCAGCAGCTTGGTCACGGGAGGAAACACCATATATTTT	NA	TRBV5-1	TRBJ1-3	NA
CASSLDRVNEKLFF	TGTGCCAGCAGCTTGGACAGGGTAAATGAAAAACTGTTTTTT	NA	TRBV5-6	TRBJ1-4	NA